The entry below gives a single T cell receptor beta chain sequence along with its context. This PCR relied on a set of 60 Vbeta primers and 13 Jbeta primers. Sequencing was performed with immunoSEQ multiplex PCR; in TCRdb, only in-frame clones are kept and a portion is missing. Counted here are 150,000 to 200,000 clones, approximately 71% occurring once; the ten biggest clones make up about 11%. The data were obtained in a study of cytomegalovirus exposure and HLA in healthy donors. From germline, CDR1 is MRHNA and CDR2 SNTAGT. Losses at the gene ends were 2 bases for V and 7 bases for J; bases not matched to a gene: 2. The CDR3 is 13 amino acids.

The J gene is TRBJ1-2, the V gene TRBV6-4, with 9 bases matching TRBD1. The clonotype comes from a man aged 18 to 30 in good health and CMV-seropositive. Sequencing was carried out using PBMCs. The CDR3 loop reads CASSDNRGRGYTF. CDR3 nucleotides: TGTGCCAGCAGTGACAACAGGGGGCGTGGCTACACCTTC.